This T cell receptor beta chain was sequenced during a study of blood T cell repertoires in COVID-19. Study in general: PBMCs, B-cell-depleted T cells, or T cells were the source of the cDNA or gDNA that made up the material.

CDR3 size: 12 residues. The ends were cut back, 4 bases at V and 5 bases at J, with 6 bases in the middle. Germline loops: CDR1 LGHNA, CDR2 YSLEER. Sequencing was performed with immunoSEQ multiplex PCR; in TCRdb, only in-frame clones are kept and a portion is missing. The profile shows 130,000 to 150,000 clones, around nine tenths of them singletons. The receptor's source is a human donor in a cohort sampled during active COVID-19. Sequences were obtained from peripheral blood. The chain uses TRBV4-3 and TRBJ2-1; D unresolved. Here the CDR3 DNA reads TGCGCCAGCAGCCTTTTCAACAATGAGCAGTTCTTC. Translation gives CASSLFNNEQFF.